This T cell receptor beta chain was identified in a study of CD4 T cells in relation to SARS-CoV-2 and coronaviruses. Study-wide context: Negative control cultures got HIV-1 Nef peptides or no peptide. The restricting HLA molecule for shared crossreactive spike epitopes was mapped.

Concerning this clone: Its antigen is not known.

CD4+ T cells from unexposed donors were obtained before the COVID-19 pandemic (2011-2018). The cells were cultured for approximately ten days before CD4+ T cells were isolated. Cells permitting, SARS-CoV-2 S/N and four cold-coronavirus spikes were tested on unexposed-donor CD4+ T cells. Fresh IL-2 medium replaced half the medium on days 3 and 7. Generated by immunoSEQ multiplex PCR, the TCRdb table keeps only in-frame clones and is missing some. The data contain about 18,000 clones, 65% to 75% of them seen just once; the ten biggest clones take up 25% to 35%. The CDR3 consists of 14 residues. V lost 4 bases and J 5 bases, leaving 11 bases between the germline ends. Germline-derived CDR1 and CDR2 are SNHLY and FYNNEI.

The sequenced material came from CD4+ T cells from PBMCs, cultured in vitro. The chain links TRBV2 to TRBJ2-2; D may be TRBD1 (7 bases). This sequence was found in a human donor in good health. As DNA, the CDR3 is TGTGCCAGCAGTGCTTCAGGGGGGACCGGGGAGCTGTTTTTT. It codes for CASSASGGTGELFF.